This TCR beta chain was identified during a study of OX40 agonist ivuxolimab in advanced cancers. Study outcomes and limitations: No antigen was identified for the clonally expanded peripheral T cells.

TCRdb's copy holds only in-frame clones and misses some; the assay was immunoSEQ multiplex PCR. In the table there are 60,000 or so clones, around 86% of which are singletons. On this clone: The target antigen is unknown.

The sequence was collected from an adult with an advanced solid tumor such as melanoma, head and neck, liver or kidney cancer. Sequences were derived from CD4+ or CD8+ T cells sorted from blood, sampled in a trial of the OX40 agonist ivuxolimab.

The CDR3 reads CASSYSAGGPSDTQYF. The CDR3 DNA is TGTGCCAGCAGTTACTCAGCGGGAGGGCCGTCAGATACGCAGTATTTT. The chain employs TRBV6-5 and TRBJ2-3, with 10 positions matching TRBD2. This CDR3 has 16 residues. From germline, CDR1 is MNHEY and CDR2 SVGAGI. The junction had 4 bases not matched to a gene; V was cut back by 0 bases and J by 4 bases.